This entry lists 6 T cell receptor beta chains sequenced from one sample in a study of T cells after yellow fever vaccination. Via MiXCR, TCRdb re-called the 5' RACE reads, giving one row per CDR3 protein. The table shows 500,000 to 650,000 distinct CDR3 sequences, with 13% occurring only once. Sequenced material: PBMCs, taken on the day of the yellow fever booster vaccination. Every receptor here comes from a man younger than 40 who received the YFV17D yellow fever vaccine.

This clonotype was observed a handful of times. The chain couples TRBV10-3 to TRBJ2-7; no clear D. Germline assignment: CDR1 ENHRY and CDR2 SYGVKD. V lost 3 bases to trimming and J lost 1 base, with 7 bases between them. CDR3 length equals 13 residues. The CDR3 DNA reads as TGTGCCATCAGTGAATTCCTTTCCTACGAGCAGTACTTC. Translating it yields CAISEFLSYEQYF.

In this sample, this clonotype turned up a few times. This rearrangement joins TRBV6-5 to TRBJ1-6, with D possibly TRBD1 on 6 matching bases. CDR1 and CDR2 from the germline V gene are MNHEY and SVGAGI. This CDR3 contains 15 residues. The V end lost 6 bases, the J end lost 10 bases, and 19 bases lay between the germline ends. CDR3: CASSQGVGGESPLHF. CDR3 DNA sequence: TGTGCCAGCAGCCAGGGCGTGGGGGGCGAATCACCCCTCCACTTT.

This clonotype was recorded a few times. The V call is TRBV6-2 or TRBV6-3, the J call TRBJ2-1; 14 nucleotides agree with TRBD2. The germline gives CDR1 MNHEY, CDR2 SVGEGT. The CDR3 loop spans 17 amino acids. V was clipped by 4 bases and J by 9 bases; unmatched bases: 11. CDR3 in amino acids: CASSFSQSGTSGSEQFF. CDR3 sequence (DNA): TGTGCCAGCAGTTTCTCCCAATCCGGGACTAGCGGGAGTGAGCAGTTCTTC.

The table lists this clonotype with a few counts. This sequence joins TRBV24-1 and TRBJ2-2, with a possible D match to TRBD1 (6 bases). CDR3 length: 13 amino acids. From germline, CDR1 is KGHDR and CDR2 SFDVKD. V shed 12 bases and J shed 7 bases, with 17 bases lying between them. CDR3 nucleotides: TGTGCCGCTGGCTCAGGGGTGGTCGGGGAGCTGTTTTTT. As protein: CAAGSGVVGELFF.

V is TRBV7-8 and J is TRBJ2-1, with D uncertain. The CDR3 has 12 residues. Germline assignment: CDR1 SGHVS and CDR2 FQNEAQ. V gave up 6 bases and J gave up 5 bases, with 8 bases separating them. The CDR3 region is CASSYTDNEQFF. Written as DNA, the CDR3 is TGTGCCAGCAGTTATACAGACAATGAGCAGTTCTTC. The entire variable domain, with the rest obtained from reference TRBV7-8 and TRBJ2-1, is as follows: GAGVSQSPRYKVAKRGQDVALRCDPISGHVSLFWYQQALGQGPEFLTYFQNEAQLDKSGLPSDRFFAERPEGSVSTLKIQRTQQEDSAVYLCASSYTDNEQFFGPGTRLTVL.

This clonotype has more than one count but fewer than ten. This chain connects TRBV4-3 to TRBJ2-1; 9 bases are a match to TRBD2. Germline lookup yields CDR1 LGHNA and CDR2 YSLEER. The junction had 6 bases not matched to a gene; V was cut back by 0 bases and J by 6 bases. CDR3 length equals 16 residues. The CDR3 DNA reads TGCGCCAGCAGCCAAGATGTGGCGGGAGGGGTCAATGAGCAGTTCTTC. Its protein product is CASSQDVAGGVNEQFF.